These 9 T cell receptor beta chains originate from one sample sequenced in a study of OX40 agonist ivuxolimab in advanced cancers. Libraries were prepared by immunoSEQ multiplex PCR; TCRdb keeps only in-frame clonotypes and omits some of them. The sample lists tens of thousands of clones; about 86% were seen once. Sequenced here: CD4+ or CD8+ T cells sorted from blood, sampled in a trial of the OX40 agonist ivuxolimab. The receptors originated from an adult with an advanced solid tumor such as melanoma, head and neck, liver or kidney cancer.

V and J are TRBV28 and TRBJ2-7, with D tentatively TRBD1 (5 bases). CDR3 length equals 13 residues. V lost 3 bases and J 2 bases, leaving 8 bases between the germline ends. Germline lookup yields CDR1 MDHEN and CDR2 SYDVKM. This chain's CDR3 is CASSFRGTYEQYV. The CDR3 DNA reads TGTGCCAGCAGTTTTAGGGGAACCTACGAGCAGTACGTC.

The rearrangement joins TRBV11-2 to TRBJ2-5; 8 nucleotides align to TRBD2. This CDR3 comprises 15 residues. V was clipped by 0 bases and J by 5 bases; unmatched bases: 5. Germline V gene lookup returns CDR1 SGHAT and CDR2 FQNNGV. The CDR3, as DNA: TGTGCCAGCAGCTTAGACCCCCCGGGGGGGGAGACCCAGTACTTC. It specifies CASSLDPPGGETQYF.

The rearrangement links TRBV7-2 to TRBJ2-7, with unresolved D. This CDR3 contains 15 residues. Germline assignment: CDR1 SGHTA and CDR2 FQGNSA. The V end lost 1 base, the J end lost 4 bases, and 14 bases lay between the germline ends. DNA for the CDR3: TGTGCCAGCAGCTTAGTTCCAGGAGCAGATTACGAGCAGTACTTC. This encodes CASSLVPGADYEQYF.

The chain recombines TRBV4-1 with TRBJ1-6; a possible D gene is TRBD1 (5 bases). The length of the CDR3 is 15 residues. V was clipped by 0 bases and J by 7 bases, with 10 bases between them. The germline V gene encodes CDR1 MGHRA and CDR2 YSYEKL. CDR3 nucleotides: TGCGCCAGCAGCCAAGAAGAGCAGGGAAATTCACCCCTCCACTTT. Its translation is CASSQEEQGNSPLHF.

V and J are TRBV18 and TRBJ2-1, with TRBD2 identical over 10 bases. Germline CDR1 is KGHSH and CDR2 is LQKENI. The length of the CDR3 is 17 residues. Trimming took 0 bases from V and 2 from J; bases not matched to a gene: 4. The DNA for the CDR3 is TGTGCCAGCTCACCACCGTCCCTAGCGGGGGCCTACAATGAGCAGTTCTTC. Translating it yields CASSPPSLAGAYNEQFF.

V is TRBV7-2 and J is TRBJ1-1; D possibly corresponds to TRBD1 (5 bases). The CDR3 sequence is 14 residues long. V lost 4 bases and J lost 4, with 13 bases in between. Germline V gene sequence: CDR1 SGHTA, CDR2 FQGNSA. CDR3 DNA: TGTGCCAGCAGCTCACAGGCTGGGGTCACTGAAGCTTTCTTT. Translation: CASSSQAGVTEAFF.

A few counts support this clone. V usage is TRBV10-3 and J usage is TRBJ2-1; D is ambiguous. The germline gives CDR1 ENHRY, CDR2 SYGVKD. This CDR3 contains 16 residues. V lost 0 bases and J 5 bases, leaving 14 bases between the germline ends. CDR3 DNA: TGTGCCATCAGTGAGTCCCGCAGCAACACAGACAATGAGCAGTTCTTC. This translates into CAISESRSNTDNEQFF.

This clone has more than one count but fewer than ten. Other DNA sequences in the sample encode the same CDR3. V gene TRBV6-6 combines with J gene TRBJ1-5, with D tentatively TRBD1 (5 bases). Trimming removed 0 bases at V and 2 bases at J, with 5 bases between. From germline, CDR1 is MNHNY and CDR2 SVGAGI (reference sequence). This CDR3 spans 14 amino acids. Here the CDR3 reads CASSYSGGNQPQHF. DNA of the CDR3: TGTGCCAGCAGTTACTCGGGGGGCAATCAGCCCCAGCATTTT.

The J gene is TRBJ1-2, the V gene TRBV20-1, with a possible D match to TRBD1 (6 bases). Germline V gene sequence: CDR1 DFQATT, CDR2 SNEGSKA (reference sequence). Between the trimmed V and J ends, which lost 3 bases and 10 bases, there was a span of 12 bases. The CDR3 is made up of 11 amino acids. This chain's CDR3 is CSARDQGIYTF. CDR3 nucleotide sequence: TGCAGTGCTAGGGATCAGGGGATCTACACCTTC.